Following are 12 T cell receptor beta chains from one sample sequenced in a study of blood T cell repertoires in COVID-19. The assay was immunoSEQ multiplex PCR, and TCRdb's table has in-frame clones only and misses some. This table has approximately 250,000 clones, roughly 88% appearing once. Sample: PBMCs or T cells enriched from blood (not recorded which). These receptors all stem from a woman aged 40 to 49 with acute COVID-19.

The genes are TRBV7-9 and TRBJ1-5; TRBD1 matches at 7 bases. The V gene end was trimmed by 1 base and the J gene end by 3 bases; junction bases not matched to a gene: 6. The CDR3 sequence is 16 residues long. The germline V gene encodes CDR1 SEHNR and CDR2 FQNEAQ (reference sequence). The CDR3 DNA reads TGTGCCAGCAGCTTAGGACAGGGCCCGTACAATCAGCCCCAGCATTTT. It translates to CASSLGQGPYNQPQHF.

CDR3 sequence (DNA): TGTGCCAGCAGTCCGAGCTTGTCCGGGGAGCTGTTTTTT. It is translated as CASSPSLSGELFF. The chain has TRBV27 and TRBJ2-2; D remains unclear. The V gene's germline CDR1 is MNHEY and CDR2 SMNVEV (reference sequence). This CDR3 spans 13 amino acids. Deletions cut 5 bases from V and 6 bases from J, with 10 bases between.

The chain links TRBV5-5 to TRBJ1-3, with D maybe TRBD1 (5 bases). The CDR3 is made up of 14 amino acids. Trimming pared 1 base from V and 2 bases from J, leaving 7 bases between. Germline CDR1 SGHKS, CDR2 YYEKEE (reference sequence). CDR3 region: CASSLWGAGNTIYF. Here the CDR3 DNA reads TGTGCCAGCAGCTTGTGGGGGGCTGGAAACACCATATATTTT.

The chain combines TRBV2 with TRBJ1-5, with D perhaps TRBD1 (5 bases). The CDR3 runs 14 residues. V was trimmed by 3 bases and J by 3 bases, leaving 9 bases between them. In germline, CDR1 is SNHLY, CDR2 FYNNEI. In DNA, the CDR3 is TGTGCCAGCAGTGACCAGGGAATCAATCAGCCCCAGCATTTT. Its protein is CASSDQGINQPQHF. Combining the CDR3 with reference TRBV2 and TRBJ1-5 gives the whole variable domain EPEVTQTPSHQVTQMGQEVILRCVPISNHLYFYWYRQILGQKVEFLVSFYNNEISEKSEIFDDQFSVERPDGSNFTLKIRSTKLEDSAMYFCASSDQGINQPQHFGDGTRLSIL.

The genes are TRBV9 and TRBJ2-3; D possibly corresponds to TRBD1 (6 bases). Germline values: CDR1 SGDLS, CDR2 YYNGEE. CDR3 length: 14 amino acids. Trimming took off 0 bases at V and 4 bases at J, with 9 bases between the two ends. CDR3 region: CASSVVGGSDTQYF. The DNA of the CDR3 is TGTGCCAGCAGCGTAGTAGGGGGTTCAGATACGCAGTATTTT.

This chain links TRBV5-1 with TRBJ2-1; 12 bases are shared with TRBD2. CDR1 SGHRS and CDR2 YFSETQ come from the germline V gene. V lost 3 bases, J lost 7 bases, and 11 bases stayed unmatched. The CDR3 is 17 amino acids. The CDR3 nucleotides are TGCGCCAGCAGCTACTCCGAGGGACTAGCGGGCTTAAATGAGCAGTTCTTC. Translated: CASSYSEGLAGLNEQFF.

The J gene is TRBJ2-1, the V gene TRBV18, with D possibly matching TRBD2 (5 bases). V was cut by 6 bases and J by 4 bases, with 22 bases left in between. The CDR3 has 17 amino acids. Germline V gives CDR1 KGHSH, CDR2 LQKENI. Here the CDR3 DNA reads TGTGCCAGCTCGCCCATGATGTCCGGGATAGAATACAATGAGCAGTTCTTC. As protein: CASSPMMSGIEYNEQFF.

The rearrangement links TRBV4-2 to TRBJ1-3, with TRBD1 matching over 7 bases. In germline, CDR1 is LGHNA, CDR2 YNFKEQ. The CDR3 contains 16 residues. Trimming at V came to 8 bases and at J to 6 bases, leaving 16 bases not matched to a gene. The CDR3 DNA sequence: TGTGCCAGCGGGGGCTTGGGACAGACTCTTGTAAACACCATATATTTT. Translation: CASGGLGQTLVNTIYF.

In this sample, this clone turned up a few times. The chain has TRBV19 and TRBJ2-1; TRBD2 is a possible D gene (5 bases). The CDR3 length is 13 residues. Trimming removed 2 bases from V and 4 bases from J, with 6 bases in between. Germline CDR1 LNHDA, CDR2 SQIVND (reference sequence). CDR3 protein: CASSITGYNEQFF. CDR3 nucleotide sequence: TGTGCCAGTAGTATAACGGGGTACAATGAGCAGTTCTTC. Looking up the rest from reference TRBV19 and TRBJ2-1 gives the full variable domain: DGGITQSPKYLFRKEGQNVTLSCEQNLNHDAMYWYRQDPGQGLRLIYYSQIVNDFQKGDIAEGYSVSREKKESFPLTVTSAQKNPTAFYLCASSITGYNEQFFGPGTRLTVL.

The rearrangement links TRBV30 to TRBJ1-2; the D is unclear. This CDR3 is 12 amino acids long. CDR1 is GTSNPN and CDR2 is SVGIG in the germline V gene (reference sequence). The ends were cut back, 2 bases at V and 8 bases at J, with 12 bases in the middle. The CDR3 DNA reads TGTGCCTGGAGTCCCGGTCCCCGGGGCTACACCTTC. Amino acids: CAWSPGPRGYTF.

The chain carries TRBV28 and TRBJ2-1, with 8 positions matching TRBD2. J lost 7 bases, V lost 9 bases, and 14 bases had no gene match. The CDR3 has 15 amino acids. Germline V gives CDR1 MDHEN, CDR2 SYDVKM. The CDR3 loop is CASIPPGLVRNEQFF. CDR3 sequence (DNA): TGTGCCAGTATCCCTCCGGGACTAGTGCGGAATGAGCAGTTCTTC.

This chain joins TRBV7-9 and TRBJ2-2, with 7 bases identical to TRBD2. CDR1 SEHNR and CDR2 FQNEAQ come from the germline V gene (reference sequence). V gave up 4 bases and J gave up 8 bases; unmatched junction bases: 10. The CDR3 is 15 amino acids. The CDR3 DNA reads as TGTGCCAGCAGCTCAGGAGTTAGCGGGTCAGGGGAGCTGTTTTTT. It encodes CASSSGVSGSGELFF.